This T cell receptor beta chain was sequenced for a study of blood T cell repertoires in COVID-19. In the study overall: The United States, Italy and Spain were the sources of the acute and convalescent COVID-19 samples.

Enrolled during active infection, Seattle patients were then followed longitudinally. As handled by the study authors: Reference gene primer amplification in the assay estimated nucleated cell counts. Measured with immunoSEQ multiplex PCR; TCRdb has only the in-frame clones, and not every one. V and J calls and clone size are those listed in that table; D and trimming were worked out from the DNA. This table holds 100,000 to 150,000 clones, roughly four fifths found once. This clonotype originated in a man younger than 40 with COVID-19, enrolled during active disease. Specimen: peripheral blood.

CDR3: CASSPAGGASHEQFF. CDR3 in DNA: TGTGCCAGCAGCCCCGCAGGGGGCGCCTCCCATGAGCAGTTCTTC. The chain joins TRBV7-2 to TRBJ2-1, with 8 bases identical to TRBD1. V lost 5 bases to trimming and J lost 8 bases; unmatched junction nucleotides: 11. The CDR3 length is 15 residues. Germline V gene sequence: CDR1 SGHTA, CDR2 FQGNSA.